This T cell receptor beta chain is drawn from a study of graft-versus-host responses after intestinal transplantation. Generated by immunoSEQ multiplex PCR, the TCRdb table keeps only in-frame clones and is missing some. In the table there are about 64,000 clones, over 90% of which are singletons. Concerning this clone: No antigen is known for it.

Germline V CDR1 and CDR2: GTSNPN, SVGIG (reference sequence). CDR3 length equals 17 residues. The V end lost 0 bases, the J end lost 7 bases, and 22 bases lay between the germline ends. The chain has TRBV30 and TRBJ1-5; TRBD1 is a possible D gene (5 bases). This receptor was obtained from a human donor who was the organ donor for an intestinal transplant. Source: unstimulated CD8+ T cells sorted from spleen or lymph node cells, taken before transplant. Here the CDR3 reads CAWSVPWRGPMNQPQHF. CDR3 bases: TGTGCCTGGAGTGTGCCGTGGAGGGGACCAATGAACCAGCCCCAGCATTTT.